This TCR beta chain stems from a study of neurological immune-mediated disorders. The sample's time point: longitudinal time-point 1 (baseline). CDR1 is SGHRS, CDR2 YFSETQ, per germline. This CDR3 is 15 amino acids long. The junction had 3 bases not matched to a gene; V was cut back by 2 bases and J by 3 bases. Synthesis of cDNA was accomplished via 5'RACE employing 10-nucleotide random UMIs. TCRdb re-called the 5' RACE reads through MiXCR, storing one row per CDR3 protein. The top ten hold 9.5% to 10% of the sample, which has under 90,000 distinct CDR3 sequences, about a tenth seen once. This clonotype has at least ten counts.

This TCR was recovered from a man aged 25 to 45 in good health. This chain connects TRBV5-1 to TRBJ2-2; 8 bases agree with TRBD1. What was sequenced was PBMCs. In DNA form, the CDR3 reads TGCGCCAGCAGCTTCGACAGGGGCGACACCGGGGAGCTGTTTTTT. It specifies CASSFDRGDTGELFF. The whole variable domain, filled in from reference TRBV5-1 and TRBJ2-2, reads KAGVTQTPRYLIKTRGQQVTLSCSPISGHRSVSWYQQTPGQGLQFLFEYFSETQRNKGNFPGRFSGRQFSNSRSEMNVSTLELGDSALYLCASSFDRGDTGELFFGEGSRLTVL.